The following is a TCR beta chain sequence with its context. This clone was recorded only once. Its antigen is still unknown. Relative to the germline gene, one junction end is altered; a read error may explain this. This sample was included in a study of cytomegalovirus exposure and HLA in healthy donors (dated by TCRdb to about 2017). With regard to the full study: In an earlier analysis of around 540 of the donors, 276 Gb of sequence data and 100 million or so unique TCR beta sequences from about 179 million T cells were reported. An early release that covered more than 550 HLA-typed donors contained about 300 gigabases of sequencing data and 75 million to 100 million unique TCR sequences. Of the roughly 400 genotyped donors, over 70% fell in the genetic ancestry cluster associated with self-reported Caucasian donors. The aim of the study was to test whether cataloging public T cell receptors could identify signatures of past pathogen exposure. The study profiled the T cell repertoires of 500 to 800 subjects by immunosequencing and related them to cytomegalovirus serostatus. A separate validation cohort of about 110 different subjects was used in addition to the roughly 640-subject first cohort. To predict cytomegalovirus infection status, the study combined high-throughput TCR immunosequencing, statistical association of individual TCRs with disease status, and machine learning. To study patterns of TCR occurrence, a later analysis re-analyzed previously published TCR beta repertoires from 600 to 750 donors and added high-resolution HLA genotyping. Rather than drawing on any new phenotypic data, the later analysis identified candidate immune exposures from TCR beta sequences and the way those sequences occurred across donors. In an earlier analysis of roughly 580 of the donors, high-throughput TCR beta sequencing was used to judge whether each TCR beta V gene segment behaved as functional or pseudogenic. Donor age, sex, ethnicity and CMV serostatus were compiled together with the repertoire data. A later genetic analysis used genome-wide SNP genotypes for about 60% of the roughly 670 donors, treating that subset as a discovery cohort. All discovery cohort repertoires had been generated using a single sequencing platform. Both class I and class II loci were covered by HLA typing, at four-digit resolution. The number of donors typed differed by locus, with roughly 620-630 for A, B, C, DRB1 and DQB1, roughly 520 for DQA1, over 600 for DPA1, and some 440 for DPB1. Roughly 5 DR-DQ haplotypes were handled as single units for association and clustering because linkage in the cohort was strong. Among about 410 genotyped donors of the cohort, an average of around 250,000 unique TCR beta nucleotide sequences was sequenced per donor, of which approximately 18% were non-productive. What the work shows at the level of the full study, not this receptor alone: A few of the identified cytomegalovirus-associated TCR beta chains were confirmed in vitro to be specific for cytomegalovirus antigens. According to a later genetic analysis, donors in an Asian-associated ancestry cluster had fewer N-insertions in productive TCRs than the roughly 670-donor mean. In a later analysis, several top co-occurrence clusters were reported to appear linked to parvovirus B19, influenza, CMV and Epstein-Barr virus. A later analysis found that most CMV-associated TCR beta chains appeared HLA-restricted, with HLA associations seemingly driven largely by CMV exposure. Immune exposure information for the cohort was limited to CMV serostatus. Because HLA typing was unavailable for some donors at each locus, only the typed subset was used in association tests. A further reported finding was that TCR beta sequences accurately predicted the HLA-A and HLA-B alleles for most subjects in the first cohort. Presence/absence analyses assumed roughly uniform sequencing depth across donors, an assumption that may not hold. In a later analysis, TCR association rates were found to vary across HLA loci, with the most associated TCRs seen for DRB1 alleles and the fewest for HLA-C alleles. Some IMGT-functional V segments, including TRBV6-2 and TRBV6-3, could not be distinguished by the 87-base-pair reads and were therefore excluded. The cohort was sequenced for TCR beta chains only, and without alpha or paired-chain data the features that could be detected were limited. A later genetic analysis associated a missense DCLRE1C variant with V-gene and J-gene trimming of TCR beta chains, and an independent cohort replicated the association. In a later analysis, HLA-associated TCR beta chains were found to be more clonally expanded and to have lower generation probabilities than equally common non-associated chains. Linkage disequilibrium might explain the correlated functional status among segregating V segments, but an unknown experimental factor could not be ruled out. The sequencing pipeline was judged likely to have produced a cluster of highly shared sequence variants as a technical artifact. Most TCR sequences were seen in very few donors, while some public TCRs were found in many individuals. The study gave a list of about 170 TCR beta chains associated with cytomegalovirus. At a false discovery rate of 0.05, a later analysis linked around 17,000 TCR beta sequences to specific HLA alleles. Strong co-occurrence of HLA alleles, especially DR and DQ, made assigning TCR associations to individual alleles difficult. Broadly in line with IMGT annotations, most TCR beta V segments showed up in productive rearrangements about 87% or about 30% of the time in an earlier analysis of approximately 640 of the donors. It was suggested by the authors that the approach could potentially be generalized to other disease states and immunological phenotypes. The classifier was reported to diagnose cytomegalovirus status with high specificity and sensitivity in both the original cohort and the validation cohort. Because counts were too low, about 17 rarely observed V segments, including chromosome 9 orphons, were excluded from the earlier analysis of 500 to 700 of the donors.

The cohort comprised under 700 healthy bone marrow donors. All cohort members were sampled while nominally healthy, although unrecorded immune exposures were likely present. The donor tested CMV seronegative, placing the donor among the 350 to 400 seronegative members of the cohort. A peripheral blood sample was collected from each donor, and TCR beta sequencing was performed on peripheral blood mononuclear cells. The Qiagen DNeasy Blood Extraction Kit was used to extract genomic DNA from the blood cell samples. The library was generated by the immunoSEQ multiplex PCR assay. For the multiplex PCR, a mixture combining 60 forward primers for TCR Vbeta segments and 13 reverse primers for TCR Jbeta segments was used. The CDR3 region of rearranged TCR beta genes was amplified from genomic DNA with a multiplex PCR assay. The Illumina HiSeq System was used to sequence the amplified TCR beta libraries as 87-base-pair reads. Per the original workflow: In a later analysis, some 80 million unique TCR beta chains were counted across the roughly 610 repertoires, and roughly 9.9 million of these chains were shared by at least two donors. Raw reads were error-corrected and collapsed into unique sequences by a nearest-neighbor algorithm in which closely related sequences were merged to remove PCR and sequencing errors. To assign V, D and J gene segments, CDR3 sequences were aligned to IMGT reference sequences. Each retained sequence needed at least a six-nucleotide match to both a V gene segment and a J gene segment. Rearrangements were called productive when the CDR3 lacked stop codons and stayed in frame with V and J; all others were non-productive. CDR3 was defined by IMGT convention, running from the second conserved V-encoded cysteine to the conserved J-encoded phenylalanine. The earlier analysis of about 560 of the donors excluded any sequence lacking an unambiguous match to a single V gene segment. An earlier analysis of fewer than 650 of the donors classified V segments as functional when productive rearrangements were above 56.7% and as segregating when the standard deviation between donors was above 5%. To diagnose cytomegalovirus status from the catalog of TCR beta chain sequences, a statistical classification framework was built. A later analysis assigned V and J genes by comparing TCR nucleotide sequences with IMGT/GENE-DB human TR gene sequences. In a later analysis, CDR3 sequences and most-parsimonious VDJ recombination scenarios were assigned using the TCRdist pipeline. In a later analysis, each TCR beta chain was defined by its CDR3 amino acid sequence together with its V-gene family, and reads lacking a unique V-gene family were excluded. A later analysis removed 550 to 650 highly shared, low-generation-probability nucleotide sequences to deal with suspected cross-contamination and a sequencing artifact. For each public chain, a later analysis derived a clonal expansion index from normalized ranks of inferred template counts within each repertoire. Generation probabilities in a later analysis came from a VDJ recombination model fitted to out-of-frame rearrangements, and those results were checked against IGoR. A later analysis scored TCR-TCR, TCR-HLA and TCR-CMV co-occurrence with hypergeometric tests, applying a repertoire-size bias correction to TCR pairs. In a later analysis, false discovery rates were estimated by permuting HLA or CMV assignments 20 times. In a later analysis, co-occurring TCRs were grouped with DBSCAN, and TCRdist sequence similarity was added when clustering was performed within HLA-allele-positive subsets. Co-occurrence clustering excluded repertoires with fewer than 30,000 or more than 120,000 public chains, plus five with anomalous nucleotide sharing. TCRdb took over this immuneACCESS table, retaining in-frame rearrangements with V and J assigned. Such tables are incomplete; in checked studies, under half of the missing clones stem from an unresolved V gene, and the remainder is unexplained. Clone size and V and J calls were adopted from that table, with D and trimming inferred from the DNA. This sample holds 150,000 to 200,000 clones; 70% to 80% were observed only once. Of the sample, roughly an eighth is held by the ten largest clones.

The CDR3 goes from the cysteine to the phenylalanine over 16 residues. The DNA shown is the 48-base CDR3, in frame from base 1. The germline V gene provides CDR1 SGHTA and CDR2 FQGTGA. The sequence joins TRBV7-3 to TRBJ2-6; TRBD1 is perhaps the D gene, given 6 matching bases. Sequenced: PBMCs. The sequence derives from a woman in her 40s in good health and CMV-seronegative. CDR3 loop: CASSPQGSHGANGLTF. The DNA sequence follows: TGTGCCAGCAGCCCCCAGGGGTCCCACGGGGCCAACGGCCTGACTTTC.